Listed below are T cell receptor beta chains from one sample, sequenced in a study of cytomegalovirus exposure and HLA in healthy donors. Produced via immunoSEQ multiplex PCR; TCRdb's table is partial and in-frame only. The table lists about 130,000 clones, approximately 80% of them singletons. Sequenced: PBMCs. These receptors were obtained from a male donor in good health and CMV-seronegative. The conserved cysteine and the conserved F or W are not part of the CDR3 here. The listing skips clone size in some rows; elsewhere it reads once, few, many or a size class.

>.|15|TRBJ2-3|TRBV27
ASIGRGGRASTDTQY
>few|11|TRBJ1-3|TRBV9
ASSVGSGNTIY
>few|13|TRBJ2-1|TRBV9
ASSLRAGGYNEQF
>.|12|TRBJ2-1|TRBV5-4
ASSLAGEGNEQF
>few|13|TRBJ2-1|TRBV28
ASSPTGRSYNEQF
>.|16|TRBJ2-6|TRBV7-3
ASSLGGGDLSGANVLT
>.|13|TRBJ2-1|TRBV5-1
ASSFRDSKTNEQF
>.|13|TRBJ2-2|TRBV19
ASSTGTTNTGELF
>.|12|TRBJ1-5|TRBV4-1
ASSRPGSNQPQH
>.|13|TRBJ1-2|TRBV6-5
ASTPSGTGFYGYT
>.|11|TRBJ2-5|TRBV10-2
ASRGQGLETQY
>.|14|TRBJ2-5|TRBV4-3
ASSQDGGGLAETQY
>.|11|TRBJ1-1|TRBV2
ASSPTPNTEAF
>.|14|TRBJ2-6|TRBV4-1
ASSRDRVAGANVLT
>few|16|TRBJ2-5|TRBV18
ASSPLGLAIRRKETQY
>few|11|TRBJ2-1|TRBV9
ASMGGQNNEQF
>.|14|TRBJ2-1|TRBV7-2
ASSLVRGVRINEQF
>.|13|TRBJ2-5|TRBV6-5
ASRPTARGAGTQY
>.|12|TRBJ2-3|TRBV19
ASSIPHRGYTQY
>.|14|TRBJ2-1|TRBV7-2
ASSTRTSGRDNEQF